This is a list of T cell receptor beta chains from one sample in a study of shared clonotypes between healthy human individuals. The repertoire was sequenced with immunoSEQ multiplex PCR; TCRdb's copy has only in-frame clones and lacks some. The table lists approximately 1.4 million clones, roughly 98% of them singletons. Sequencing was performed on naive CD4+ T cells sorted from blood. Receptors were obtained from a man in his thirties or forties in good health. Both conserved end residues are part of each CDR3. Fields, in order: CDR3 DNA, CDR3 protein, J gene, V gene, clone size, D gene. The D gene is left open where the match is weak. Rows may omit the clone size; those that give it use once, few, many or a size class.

TGTGCCAGCAGCCCCCGACTAGCGGGAGGCCAGTACTTC CASSPRLAGGQYF TRBJ2-5 TRBV7-2 . TRBD2
TGTGCCAGCAGTACTATATCGGACAGGGCTCAGCCCCAGCATTTT CASSTISDRAQPQHF TRBJ1-5 TRBV27 . TRBD1
TGTGCCAGCAGCCTAGCTGCAGATACGCAGTATTTT CASSLAADTQYF TRBJ2-3 TRBV7-2 . .
TGTGCCAGCAGCTTTGGGACGACAGGAGAGCAGTACTTC CASSFGTTGEQYF TRBJ2-7 TRBV7-6 . .
TGTGCCAGCAGCTTAGGGCACCTGACCTACGAGCAGTACTTC CASSLGHLTYEQYF TRBJ2-7 TRBV7-6 . .
TGCGCCAGCAGCGCTAGCGGGAGAAGGGGCAATGAGCAGTTCTTC CASSASGRRGNEQFF TRBJ2-1 TRBV5-1 . TRBD2
TGTGCCAGCAGTTTCAACAGGGGAATAGCGGGCAACTACGAGCAGTACTTC CASSFNRGIAGNYEQYF TRBJ2-7 TRBV27 once .
TGTGCGAGCTGTGAGGGGGTTGGGGCCAACGTCCTGACTTTC CASCEGVGANVLTF TRBJ2-6 TRBV27 . .
TGTGCCAGCACCACACCGGGACTACCCTACGAGCAGTACTTC CASTTPGLPYEQYF TRBJ2-7 TRBV5-6 once TRBD2
TGTGCCAGCAGTAGTGGAACAGGGGCGAATACGCAGTATTTT CASSSGTGANTQYF TRBJ2-3 TRBV25-1 once TRBD1
TGTGCCAGCAGTAACACCGGGGAGCTGTTTTTT CASSNTGELFF TRBJ2-2 TRBV9 . .
TGTGCCAGCAGCTTAGCAGCGGGAGAGGTCTACGAGCAGTACTTC CASSLAAGEVYEQYF TRBJ2-7 TRBV7-9 once TRBD2
TGTGCCACCCAAGCCTTCCTCGATGAGCAGTTCTTC CATQAFLDEQFF TRBJ2-1 TRBV10-3 . .
TGCGCCAGCAGCCCAAAGGGGGTGGTGGACGAGCAGTACTTC CASSPKGVVDEQYF TRBJ2-7 TRBV4-1 . .
TGTGCCAGCAGCTTCCTTTCAGGGGCGCGTCCCCAGCATTTT CASSFLSGARPQHF TRBJ1-5 TRBV7-2 . .
TGTGCCAGCAGCGTAGACTATCTATACAATGAGCAGTTCTTC CASSVDYLYNEQFF TRBJ2-1 TRBV9 . .
TGTGCCAGCACCACTCTAGGACAGTCGCAGCAGCCCCAGCATTTT CASTTLGQSQQPQHF TRBJ1-5 TRBV28 . .